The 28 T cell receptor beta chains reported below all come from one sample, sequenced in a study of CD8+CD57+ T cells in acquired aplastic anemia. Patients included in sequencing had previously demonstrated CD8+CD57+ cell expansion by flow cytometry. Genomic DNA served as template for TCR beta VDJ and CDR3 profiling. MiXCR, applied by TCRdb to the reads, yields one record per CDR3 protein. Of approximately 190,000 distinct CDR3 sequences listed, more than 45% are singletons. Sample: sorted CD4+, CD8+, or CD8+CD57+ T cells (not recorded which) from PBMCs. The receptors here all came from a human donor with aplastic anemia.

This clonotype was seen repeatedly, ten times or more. DNA for the CDR3: TGTGCCAGTAGCAGACGACCTACTCCGTTGAACACTGAAGCTTTCTTT. This gives the protein CASSRRPTPLNTEAFF. The chain employs TRBV19 and TRBJ1-1; D is uncertain. The V end was cut by 6 bases, the J end by 0 bases, with 17 bases between. The germline V gene has CDR1 LNHDA and CDR2 SQIVND (reference sequence). The CDR3 consists of 16 residues.

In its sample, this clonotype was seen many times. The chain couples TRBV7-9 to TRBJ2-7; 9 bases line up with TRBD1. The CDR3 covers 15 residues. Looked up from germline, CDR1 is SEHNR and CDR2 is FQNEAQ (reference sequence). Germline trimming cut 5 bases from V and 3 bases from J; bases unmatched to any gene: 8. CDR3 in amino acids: CASSLRGTGSYEQYF. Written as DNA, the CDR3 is TGTGCCAGCAGCCTGAGGGGGACAGGGAGCTACGAGCAGTACTTC.

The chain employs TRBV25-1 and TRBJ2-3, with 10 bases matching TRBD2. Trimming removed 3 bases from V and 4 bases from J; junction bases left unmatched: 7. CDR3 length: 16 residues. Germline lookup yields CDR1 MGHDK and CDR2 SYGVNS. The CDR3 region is CASSDPSGRAPDTQYF. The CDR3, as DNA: TGTGCCAGCAGTGATCCAAGCGGGAGGGCCCCAGATACGCAGTATTTT.

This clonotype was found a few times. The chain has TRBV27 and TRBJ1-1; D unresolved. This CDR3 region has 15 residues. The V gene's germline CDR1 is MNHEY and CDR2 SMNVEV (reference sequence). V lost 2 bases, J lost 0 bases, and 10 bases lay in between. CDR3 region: CASSLLAGLNTEAFF. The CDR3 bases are TGTGCCAGCAGTTTACTAGCGGGGTTGAACACTGAAGCTTTCTTT.

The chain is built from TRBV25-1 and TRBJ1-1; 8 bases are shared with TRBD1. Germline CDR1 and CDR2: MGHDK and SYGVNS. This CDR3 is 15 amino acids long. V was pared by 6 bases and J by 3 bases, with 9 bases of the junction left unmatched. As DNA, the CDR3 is TGTGCCAGCAGCTTGGACAGGGTGGCGGACACTGAAGCTTTCTTT. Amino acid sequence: CASSLDRVADTEAFF.

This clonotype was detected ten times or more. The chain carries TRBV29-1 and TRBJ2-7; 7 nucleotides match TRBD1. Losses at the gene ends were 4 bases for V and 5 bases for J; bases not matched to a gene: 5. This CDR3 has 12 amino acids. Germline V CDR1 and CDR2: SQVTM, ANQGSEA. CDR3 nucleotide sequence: TGCAGCGTTGGTAGGGGGCGTAACGAGCAGTACTTC. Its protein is CSVGRGRNEQYF.

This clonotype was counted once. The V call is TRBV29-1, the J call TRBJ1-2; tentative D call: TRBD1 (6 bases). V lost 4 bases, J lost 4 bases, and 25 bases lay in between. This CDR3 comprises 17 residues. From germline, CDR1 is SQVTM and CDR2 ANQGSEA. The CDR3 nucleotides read TGCAGCGTTGTCGGGGGGGGACAACCGAAATTATTCTATGGCTACACCTTC. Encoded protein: CSVVGGGQPKLFYGYTF.

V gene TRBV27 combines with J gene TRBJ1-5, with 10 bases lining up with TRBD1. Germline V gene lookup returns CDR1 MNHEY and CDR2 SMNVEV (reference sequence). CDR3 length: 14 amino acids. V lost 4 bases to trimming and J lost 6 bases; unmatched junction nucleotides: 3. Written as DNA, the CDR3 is TGTGCCAGCAGTTCGACAGGGGGCAGTCAGCCCCAGCATTTT. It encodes CASSSTGGSQPQHF.

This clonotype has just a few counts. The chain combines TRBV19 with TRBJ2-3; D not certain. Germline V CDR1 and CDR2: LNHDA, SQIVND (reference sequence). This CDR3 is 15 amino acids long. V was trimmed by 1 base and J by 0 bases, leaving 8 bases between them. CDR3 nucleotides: TGTGCCAGTAGTATAGCGGGTAGCAGCACAGATACGCAGTATTTT. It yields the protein CASSIAGSSTDTQYF.

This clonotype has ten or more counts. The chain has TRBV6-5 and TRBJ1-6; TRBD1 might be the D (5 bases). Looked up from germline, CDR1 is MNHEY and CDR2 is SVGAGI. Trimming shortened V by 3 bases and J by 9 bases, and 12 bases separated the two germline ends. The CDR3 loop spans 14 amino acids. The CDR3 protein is CASSYGGSSSPLHF. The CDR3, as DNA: TGTGCCAGCAGTTATGGGGGGAGCAGTTCACCCCTCCACTTT.

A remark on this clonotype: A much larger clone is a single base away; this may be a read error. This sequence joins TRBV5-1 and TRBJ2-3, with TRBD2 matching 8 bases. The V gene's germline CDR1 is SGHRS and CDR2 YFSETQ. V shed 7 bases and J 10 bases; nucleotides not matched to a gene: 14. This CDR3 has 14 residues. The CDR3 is CASSYPGGTGAQYF. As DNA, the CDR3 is TGCGCCAGCTCTTATCCGGGAGGGACGGGGGCGCAGTATTTT.

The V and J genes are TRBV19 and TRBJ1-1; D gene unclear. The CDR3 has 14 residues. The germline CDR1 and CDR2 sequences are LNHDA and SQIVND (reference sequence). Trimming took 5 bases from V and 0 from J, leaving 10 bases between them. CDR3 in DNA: TGTGCCAGTAGTGCACGGACCCTGAACACTGAAGCTTTCTTT. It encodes CASSARTLNTEAFF.

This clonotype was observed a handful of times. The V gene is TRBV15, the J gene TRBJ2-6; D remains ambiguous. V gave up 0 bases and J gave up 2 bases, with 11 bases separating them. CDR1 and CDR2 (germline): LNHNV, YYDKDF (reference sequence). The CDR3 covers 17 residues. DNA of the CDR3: TGTGCCACCAGCAGAGAAACTCTCCGGGCTGGGGCCAACGTCCTGACTTTC. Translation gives CATSRETLRAGANVLTF.

CDR3 DNA: TGTGCCAGCAGCTTCACAGGGGAGGGCAATCAGCCCCAGCATTTT. Its protein product is CASSFTGEGNQPQHF. The rearrangement uses TRBV7-2 and TRBJ1-5, with 7 bases that match TRBD1. CDR1 is SGHTA, CDR2 FQGNSA, per germline. There are 15 residues in the CDR3. The trim removed 3 bases at V and 2 bases at J, leaving 4 bases unmatched.

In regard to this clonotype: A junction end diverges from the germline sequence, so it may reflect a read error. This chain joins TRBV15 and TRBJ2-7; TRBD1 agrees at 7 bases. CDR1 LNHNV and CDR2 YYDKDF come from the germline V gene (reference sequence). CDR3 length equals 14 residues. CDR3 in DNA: TGTGCCAGCAGCTTGTCCGGACAGGCCTACGAGCAGTACTTC. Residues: CASSLSGQAYEQYF.

CDR3 in DNA: TGTGCCAGCAGCGAAAGGACAGGGGGCGTAGGTGAAGCTTTCTTT. Encoded protein: CASSERTGGVGEAFF. The rearrangement links TRBV9 to TRBJ1-1, with TRBD1 identical over 11 bases. Germline V gene sequence: CDR1 SGDLS, CDR2 YYNGEE. With 3 bases clipped from V and 7 bases from J, the junction kept 8 bases outside the gene matches. The CDR3 is 15 residues long.

CDR3 loop: CSVGTDSSTDTQYF. The CDR3 DNA reads TGCAGCGTTGGGACTGACTCTAGCACAGATACGCAGTATTTT. V usage is TRBV29-1 and J usage is TRBJ2-3; D may be TRBD2 (5 bases). Germline V lookup: CDR1 SQVTM, CDR2 ANQGSEA. The germline V and J ends were trimmed by 4 bases and 0 bases, with 11 bases remaining between them. This CDR3 has 14 amino acids.

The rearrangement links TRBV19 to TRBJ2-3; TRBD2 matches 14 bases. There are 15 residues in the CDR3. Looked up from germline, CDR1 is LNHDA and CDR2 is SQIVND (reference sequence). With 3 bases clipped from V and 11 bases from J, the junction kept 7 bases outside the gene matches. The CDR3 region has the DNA TGTGCCAGTAGTATCGGGACTAGCGGGAGCTACGAGCAGTATTTT. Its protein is CASSIGTSGSYEQYF.

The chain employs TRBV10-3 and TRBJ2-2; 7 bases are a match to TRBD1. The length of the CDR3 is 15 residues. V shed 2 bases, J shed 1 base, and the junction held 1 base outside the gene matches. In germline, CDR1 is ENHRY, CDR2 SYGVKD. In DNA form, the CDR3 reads TGTGCCATCAGTGAGGACAGGGTGAACACCGGGGAGCTGTTTTTT. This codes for CAISEDRVNTGELFF.

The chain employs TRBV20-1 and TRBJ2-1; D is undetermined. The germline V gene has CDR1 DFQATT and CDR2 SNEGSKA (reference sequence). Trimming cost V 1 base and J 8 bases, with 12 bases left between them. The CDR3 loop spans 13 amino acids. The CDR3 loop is CSARGGGWDEQFF. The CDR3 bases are TGCAGTGCTAGAGGAGGCGGATGGGATGAGCAGTTCTTC.

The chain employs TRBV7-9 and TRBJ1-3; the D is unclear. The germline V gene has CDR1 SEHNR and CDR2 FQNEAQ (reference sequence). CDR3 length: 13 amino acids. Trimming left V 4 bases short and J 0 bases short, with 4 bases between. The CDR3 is CASSYDSGNTIYF. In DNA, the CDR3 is TGTGCCAGCAGCTACGACTCTGGAAACACCATATATTTT.

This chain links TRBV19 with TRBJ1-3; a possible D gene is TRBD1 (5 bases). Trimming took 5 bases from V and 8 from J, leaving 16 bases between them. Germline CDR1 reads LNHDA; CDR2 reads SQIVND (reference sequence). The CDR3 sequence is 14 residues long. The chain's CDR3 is CASSGVAGGDTIYF. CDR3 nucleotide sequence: TGTGCCAGTAGTGGGGTAGCTGGAGGGGACACCATATATTTT.

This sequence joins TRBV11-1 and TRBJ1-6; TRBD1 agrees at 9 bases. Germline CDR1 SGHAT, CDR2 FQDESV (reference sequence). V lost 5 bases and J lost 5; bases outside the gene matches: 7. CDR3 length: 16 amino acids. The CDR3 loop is CASSELRDRDNSPLHF. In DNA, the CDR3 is TGTGCCAGCAGCGAACTCCGGGACAGGGATAATTCACCCCTCCACTTT.

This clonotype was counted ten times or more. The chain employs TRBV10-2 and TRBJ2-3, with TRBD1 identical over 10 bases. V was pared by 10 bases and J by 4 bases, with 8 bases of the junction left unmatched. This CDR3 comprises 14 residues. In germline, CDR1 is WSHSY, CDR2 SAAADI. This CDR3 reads CATKTGGASDTQYF. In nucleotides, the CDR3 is TGCGCCACGAAGACAGGGGGCGCGTCAGATACGCAGTATTTT.

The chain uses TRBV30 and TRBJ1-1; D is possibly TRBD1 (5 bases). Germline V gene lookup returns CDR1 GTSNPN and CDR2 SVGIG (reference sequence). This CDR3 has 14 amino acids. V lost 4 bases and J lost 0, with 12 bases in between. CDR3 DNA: TGTGCCTGGACTAGACAGCCCATGAACACTGAAGCTTTCTTT. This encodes CAWTRQPMNTEAFF.

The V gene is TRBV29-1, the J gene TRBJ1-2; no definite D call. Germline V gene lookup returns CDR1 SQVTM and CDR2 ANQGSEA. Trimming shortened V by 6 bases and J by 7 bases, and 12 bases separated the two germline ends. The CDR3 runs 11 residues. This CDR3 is CSVDGSGGYTF. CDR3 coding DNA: TGCAGCGTGGACGGTTCGGGTGGCTACACCTTC.

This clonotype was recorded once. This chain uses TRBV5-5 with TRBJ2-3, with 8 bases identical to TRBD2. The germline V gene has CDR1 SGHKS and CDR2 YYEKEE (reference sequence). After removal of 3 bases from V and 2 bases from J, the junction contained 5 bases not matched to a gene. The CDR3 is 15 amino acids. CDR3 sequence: CASSSGLVPTDTQYF. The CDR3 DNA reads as TGTGCCAGCAGCTCGGGACTAGTGCCCACAGATACGCAGTATTTT.

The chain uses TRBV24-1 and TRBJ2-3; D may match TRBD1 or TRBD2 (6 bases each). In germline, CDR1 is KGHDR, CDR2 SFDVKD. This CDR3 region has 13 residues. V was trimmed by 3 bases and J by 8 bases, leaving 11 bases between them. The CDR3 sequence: CATSDTGRGTQYF. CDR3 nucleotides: TGTGCCACCAGTGATACAGGGCGGGGTACGCAGTATTTT.